The rows below give T cell receptor beta chains drawn from one sample of a study of HIV-infected patients and healthy controls. TCRdb recomputed calls from the 5' RACE reads with MiXCR, one row per CDR3 protein. The sample lists 20,000 to 30,000 distinct CDR3 sequences; approximately 9% were seen once. The source material was blood. These receptors all come from an adult in good health. The CDR3 runs from the conserved cysteine through the conserved F or W. Each record gives: V gene, J gene, D gene, clone size, CDR3 length, CDR3 protein, CDR3 DNA. D genes are given only for firm matches. Size values are once, few and many counts, or a class for expanded clones, and some rows have none.

V: TRBV7-9
J: TRBJ1-2
D: .
size: .
length: 11
CDR3: CASSFDGGYTF
DNA: TGTGCCAGCAGCTTTGATGGAGGCTACACCTTC

V: TRBV11-1
J: TRBJ2-1
D: .
size: many
length: 17
CDR3: CASSFPSMGNPYNEQFF
DNA: TGTGCCAGCAGCTTCCCTTCGATGGGGAACCCCTACAATGAGCAGTTCTTC

V: TRBV12-3/TRBV12-4
J: TRBJ2-3
D: .
size: many
length: 16
CDR3: CASWNSGGWGTDTQYF
DNA: TGTGCCAGCTGGAATTCGGGCGGTTGGGGCACAGATACGCAGTATTTT

V: TRBV30
J: TRBJ1-1
D: .
size: many
length: 13
CDR3: CAWTLGRASEAFF
DNA: TGTGCCTGGACCCTGGGGAGGGCGTCTGAAGCTTTCTTT

V: TRBV7-2
J: TRBJ2-5
D: .
size: .
length: 15
CDR3: CASRPTQGKQETQYF
DNA: TGTGCCAGCAGGCCAACTCAGGGGAAGCAAGAGACCCAGTACTTC

V: TRBV20-1
J: TRBJ1-5
D: .
size: many
length: 15
CDR3: CSARKLEGGNQPQHF
DNA: TGCAGTGCCAGAAAGTTGGAAGGGGGCAATCAGCCCCAGCATTTT

V: TRBV12-3/TRBV12-4
J: TRBJ2-7
D: .
size: many
length: 13
CDR3: CASSHGIGHEQYF
DNA: TGTGCCAGCAGCCACGGAATTGGGCACGAGCAGTACTTC

V: TRBV7-9
J: TRBJ1-2
D: .
size: many
length: 11
CDR3: CASSHKYSYTF
DNA: TGTGCCAGCAGCCACAAATACTCCTACACCTTC

V: TRBV18
J: TRBJ1-1
D: .
size: many
length: 15
CDR3: CASSPLGHMNTEAFF
DNA: TGTGCCAGCTCACCACTGGGACACATGAACACTGAAGCTTTCTTT

V: TRBV28
J: TRBJ1-2
D: .
size: many
length: 17
CDR3: CASSSTGDSFAHYGYTF
DNA: TGTGCCAGCAGTTCGACAGGAGACAGCTTCGCCCACTATGGCTACACCTTC

V: TRBV11-2
J: TRBJ2-3
D: TRBD2
size: many
length: 15
CDR3: CASSLLRGSIDTQYF
DNA: TGTGCCAGCAGCTTGTTGCGGGGGAGTATAGATACGCAGTATTTT

V: TRBV5-1
J: TRBJ1-2
D: .
size: many
length: 15
CDR3: CASTPSQGTGYGYTF
DNA: TGCGCCAGCACTCCCTCACAGGGTACGGGCTATGGCTACACCTTC

V: TRBV19
J: TRBJ1-2
D: TRBD1
size: many
length: 15
CDR3: CASSGRTGGNYGYTF
DNA: TGTGCCAGTAGCGGACGGACAGGGGGGAACTATGGCTACACCTTC

V: TRBV6-5
J: TRBJ2-2
D: .
size: many
length: 14
CDR3: CASSSPGRTGELFF
DNA: TGTGCCAGCAGCAGTCCAGGGCGAACCGGGGAGCTGTTTTTT

V: TRBV6-2/TRBV6-3
J: TRBJ2-1
D: TRBD1
size: many
length: 16
CDR3: CASSFDREGLDNEQFF
DNA: TGTGCCAGCAGTTTTGACAGGGAAGGGTTGGACAATGAGCAGTTCTTC

V: TRBV7-7
J: TRBJ2-2
D: .
size: few
length: 15
CDR3: CASSPWSANTGELFF
DNA: TGTGCTAGCAGCCCTTGGTCCGCGAACACCGGGGAGCTGTTTTTT

V: TRBV4-3
J: TRBJ1-4
D: .
size: medium-sized
length: 15
CDR3: CASSQGRGTNEKLFF
DNA: TGCGCCAGCAGCCAAGGCAGGGGAACTAATGAAAAACTGTTTTTT

V: TRBV19
J: TRBJ1-1
D: .
size: many
length: 14
CDR3: CASSIVPGDTEAFF
DNA: TGTGCCAGTAGTATAGTTCCGGGGGACACTGAAGCTTTCTTT

V: TRBV12-5
J: TRBJ2-2
D: TRBD2
size: .
length: 15
CDR3: CASGSTSGYTGELFF
DNA: TGTGCTAGTGGTTCGACTAGCGGATACACCGGGGAGCTGTTTTTT

V: TRBV19
J: TRBJ2-2
D: .
size: many
length: 14
CDR3: CASSMGPTGGELFF
DNA: TGTGCCAGTAGTATGGGACCCACGGGCGGGGAGCTGTTTTTT

V: TRBV4-2
J: TRBJ2-7
D: .
size: many
length: 15
CDR3: CASSQEQGGLYEQYF
DNA: TGTGCCAGCAGCCAAGAACAGGGGGGGTTATACGAGCAGTACTTC

V: TRBV6-5
J: TRBJ2-3
D: TRBD2
size: few
length: 16
CDR3: CASTRVAGGSADTQYF
DNA: TGTGCCAGCACCCGAGTTGCGGGGGGGAGCGCAGATACGCAGTATTTT

V: TRBV7-6
J: TRBJ2-3
D: TRBD2
size: many
length: 20
CDR3: CASSLEASGGLRTSTDTQYF
DNA: TGTGCCAGCAGCTTAGAAGCTAGCGGGGGGCTCCGCACTAGCACAGATACGCAGTATTTT

V: TRBV29-1
J: TRBJ2-5
D: .
size: many
length: 13
CDR3: CSVVWWLRETQYF
DNA: TGCAGCGTTGTGTGGTGGCTAAGAGAGACCCAGTACTTC

V: TRBV10-3
J: TRBJ2-5
D: TRBD2
size: many
length: 14
CDR3: CAIRKTSGGETQYF
DNA: TGTGCCATCAGGAAAACTAGCGGGGGAGAGACCCAGTACTTC

V: TRBV7-2
J: TRBJ1-3
D: .
size: many
length: 12
CDR3: CASSSVANTIYF
DNA: TGTGCCAGCAGTTCCGTCGCGAACACCATATATTTT

V: TRBV3-1
J: TRBJ2-2
D: .
size: many
length: 18
CDR3: CASSQGPGYRPNTGELFF
DNA: TGTGCCAGCAGCCAAGGTCCAGGGTATCGTCCGAACACCGGGGAGCTGTTTTTT

V: TRBV7-9
J: TRBJ2-7
D: .
size: few
length: 13
CDR3: CASRPGASYEQYF
DNA: TGTGCCAGCCGTCCGGGGGCCTCCTACGAGCAGTACTTC

V: TRBV30
J: TRBJ2-2
D: .
size: .
length: 12
CDR3: CAWRVDTGELFF
DNA: TGTGCCTGGAGAGTTGACACCGGGGAGCTGTTTTTT

V: TRBV12-3/TRBV12-4
J: TRBJ1-1
D: .
size: many
length: 13
CDR3: CASSLSSNTEAFF
DNA: TGTGCCAGCAGTTTGTCGTCGAACACTGAAGCTTTCTTT

V: TRBV5-1
J: TRBJ2-5
D: TRBD2
size: many
length: 15
CDR3: CASSPVLAGEETQYF
DNA: TGCGCCAGCAGCCCAGTACTAGCGGGGGAAGAGACCCAGTACTTC

V: TRBV25-1
J: TRBJ2-7
D: .
size: medium-sized
length: 17
CDR3: CASTPNPNRVTAYEQYF
DNA: TGTGCCAGCACACCCAACCCAAACAGGGTTACAGCCTACGAGCAGTACTTC

V: TRBV11-1
J: TRBJ2-1
D: TRBD2
size: .
length: 15
CDR3: CASSFGSGLYNEQFF
DNA: TGTGCCAGCAGCTTTGGTAGCGGGCTCTACAATGAGCAGTTCTTC

V: TRBV6-5
J: TRBJ2-3
D: TRBD2
size: .
length: 16
CDR3: CASSYSRAGVTDTQYF
DNA: TGTGCCAGCAGTTACTCCCGAGCGGGGGTCACAGATACGCAGTATTTT

V: TRBV30
J: TRBJ1-5
D: .
size: medium-sized
length: 13
CDR3: CAWSALGSQPQHF
DNA: TGTGCCTGGAGTGCCCTGGGCTCACAGCCCCAGCATTTT

V: TRBV5-6
J: TRBJ2-4
D: TRBD1
size: .
length: 13
CDR3: CASSLAGGNIQYF
DNA: TGTGCCAGCAGCTTGGCAGGGGGCAACATTCAGTACTTC

V: TRBV19
J: TRBJ2-3
D: .
size: few
length: 14
CDR3: CASSRVRETDTQYF
DNA: TGTGCCAGTAGCCGGGTCAGAGAGACAGATACGCAGTATTTT

V: TRBV6-4
J: TRBJ2-3
D: TRBD2
size: medium-sized
length: 15
CDR3: CASSDTSGGADTQYF
DNA: TGTGCCAGCAGTGACACTAGCGGGGGGGCAGATACGCAGTATTTT

V: TRBV10-3
J: TRBJ2-7
D: .
size: many
length: 16
CDR3: CAISVNEDSSNYEQYF
DNA: TGTGCCATCAGTGTGAACGAAGACAGCTCCAACTACGAGCAGTACTTC

V: TRBV6-5
J: TRBJ1-1
D: .
size: many
length: 15
CDR3: CASSYSRTGGTEAFF
DNA: TGTGCCAGCAGTTACTCAAGAACAGGCGGAACTGAAGCTTTCTTT

V: TRBV7-9
J: TRBJ2-2
D: .
size: medium-sized
length: 14
CDR3: CASSPGGNTGELFF
DNA: TGTGCCAGCAGCCCTGGTGGCAACACCGGGGAGCTGTTTTTT

V: TRBV10-3
J: TRBJ1-5
D: .
size: .
length: 13
CDR3: CAIRTDLSGPQHF
DNA: TGTGCCATCAGGACGGACTTGTCCGGGCCCCAGCATTTT

V: TRBV6-2/TRBV6-3
J: TRBJ1-1
D: .
size: many
length: 14
CDR3: CASSLFSRGTEAFF
DNA: TGTGCCAGCAGCCTTTTCAGCAGGGGCACTGAAGCTTTCTTT

V: TRBV12-3/TRBV12-4
J: TRBJ1-1
D: .
size: many
length: 12
CDR3: CASSFKEKEAFF
DNA: TGTGCCAGCAGTTTCAAAGAGAAAGAAGCTTTCTTT

V: TRBV13
J: TRBJ2-7
D: .
size: .
length: 12
CDR3: CASSPRGREQYF
DNA: TGTGCCAGCAGCCCAAGAGGGCGCGAGCAGTACTTC

V: TRBV13
J: TRBJ2-5
D: .
size: many
length: 13
CDR3: CASSSLAKETQYF
DNA: TGTGCCAGCAGCTCCTTGGCGAAAGAGACCCAGTACTTC

V: TRBV25-1
J: TRBJ2-3
D: .
size: many
length: 14
CDR3: CASSEYQGTDTQYF
DNA: TGTGCCAGCAGTGAATACCAGGGGACAGATACGCAGTATTTT

V: TRBV11-2
J: TRBJ1-1
D: .
size: many
length: 12
CDR3: CASSSQLLEAFF
DNA: TGTGCCAGCAGCTCCCAGCTGCTAGAAGCTTTCTTT

V: TRBV6-5
J: TRBJ2-3
D: TRBD1
size: many
length: 14
CDR3: CASSRGTGLDTQYF
DNA: TGTGCCAGCAGTAGAGGGACAGGGTTAGATACGCAGTATTTT

V: TRBV2
J: TRBJ2-7
D: TRBD1
size: medium-sized
length: 14
CDR3: CASTLDRSSYEQYF
DNA: TGTGCCAGCACCTTGGACAGGTCCTCCTACGAGCAGTACTTC